Listed below are T cell receptor beta chains from one sample, sequenced in a study of T-cell memory formation after mild COVID-19. TCRdb itself ran the 5' RACE reads through MiXCR, one entry per CDR3 protein. The data contain tens of thousands of distinct CDR3 sequences, more than 10% of them singletons. Sequencing was carried out using PBMCs or a T cell subset sorted from them (not recorded which). These receptors were taken from a man in his late teens or twenties who had mild COVID-19 (a few samples of this study predate the infection). Cell type and time point are not known. Both conserved end residues are part of each CDR3. Fields, in order: D gene, J gene, V gene, clone size, CDR3 protein, CDR3 DNA. A D gene is named only where the DNA matches it firmly. Expanded clones are given a class, and other clones once, few, many or no size at all.

D: TRBD1
J: TRBJ1-1
V: TRBV5-1
size: -
CDR3: CASSKDRGPTEAFF
DNA: TGCGCCAGCAGCAAGGACAGGGGGCCTACTGAAGCTTTCTTT

D: -
J: TRBJ2-3
V: TRBV7-8
size: once
CDR3: CASSLAHYTQYF
DNA: TGTGCCAGCAGCTTAGCGCACTACACGCAGTATTTT

D: -
J: TRBJ2-3
V: TRBV7-6
size: -
CDR3: CASSHSTRYEADTQYF
DNA: TGTGCCAGCAGCCATAGCACACGATATGAGGCAGATACGCAGTATTTT

D: TRBD1
J: TRBJ1-4
V: TRBV5-1
size: -
CDR3: CASSLVGQGWTNEKLFF
DNA: TGCGCCAGCAGCTTGGTGGGACAGGGTTGGACTAATGAAAAACTGTTTTTT

D: -
J: TRBJ2-2
V: TRBV7-6
size: -
CDR3: CASGGQNSGELFF
DNA: TGTGCCAGCGGGGGGCAAAACTCCGGGGAGCTGTTTTTT

D: TRBD1
J: TRBJ1-1
V: TRBV6-1
size: few
CDR3: CATRTGVYTEAFF
DNA: TGTGCCACCCGGACAGGGGTGTACACTGAAGCTTTCTTT

D: -
J: TRBJ2-1
V: TRBV27
size: many
CDR3: CASSLGLEQFF
DNA: TGTGCCAGCAGTTTAGGATTAGAGCAGTTCTTC

D: TRBD2
J: TRBJ2-3
V: TRBV5-1
size: few
CDR3: CASSGTSGSSSTDTQYF
DNA: TGCGCCAGCAGTGGGACTAGCGGAAGTTCTAGCACAGATACGCAGTATTTT

D: -
J: TRBJ2-5
V: TRBV5-1
size: -
CDR3: CASSAGGGRETQYF
DNA: TGCGCCAGCAGCGCCGGAGGGGGACGGGAGACCCAGTACTTC

D: -
J: TRBJ1-2
V: TRBV4-3
size: few
CDR3: CASSLRWGAYGYTF
DNA: TGCGCCAGCAGCCTAAGATGGGGCGCGTATGGCTACACCTTC

D: TRBD1
J: TRBJ1-4
V: TRBV28
size: -
CDR3: CASSTTRQGAGEKLFF
DNA: TGTGCCAGCAGTACAACCCGACAGGGGGCGGGTGAAAAACTGTTTTTT

D: TRBD2
J: TRBJ2-5
V: TRBV20-1
size: few
CDR3: CSATPFSGGGSQETQYF
DNA: TGCAGTGCCACTCCCTTTAGCGGGGGAGGATCCCAAGAGACCCAGTACTTC

D: -
J: TRBJ2-1
V: TRBV7-3
size: many
CDR3: CASSPSSGYNEQFF
DNA: TGTGCCAGCAGCCCCTCGTCGGGGTACAATGAGCAGTTCTTC

D: -
J: TRBJ1-4
V: TRBV4-3
size: few
CDR3: CASSQDRSPDEKLFF
DNA: TGCGCCAGCAGCCAAGATCGCAGCCCAGATGAAAAACTGTTTTTT

D: TRBD1
J: TRBJ2-3
V: TRBV7-9
size: -
CDR3: CASSQGQETDTQYF
DNA: TGTGCCAGCAGCCAGGGACAGGAAACAGATACGCAGTATTTT

D: TRBD1
J: TRBJ1-2
V: TRBV29-1
size: -
CDR3: CSVESGTGSRGYTF
DNA: TGCAGCGTTGAATCGGGGACAGGGTCGAGGGGCTACACCTTC

D: -
J: TRBJ1-2
V: TRBV4-1
size: few
CDR3: CASSQQIQGEFGYTF
DNA: TGCGCCAGCAGCCAGCAAATCCAGGGTGAATTTGGCTACACCTTC

D: -
J: TRBJ2-5
V: TRBV10-3
size: -
CDR3: CAIKGTAQETQYF
DNA: TGTGCCATCAAGGGGACGGCCCAAGAGACCCAGTACTTC

D: -
J: TRBJ1-1
V: TRBV2
size: -
CDR3: CASTGGAGTEAFF
DNA: TGTGCCAGCACGGGGGGCGCGGGCACTGAAGCTTTCTTT

D: TRBD1
J: TRBJ2-7
V: TRBV18
size: many
CDR3: CASSSGTGSYEQYF
DNA: TGTGCCAGCTCATCCGGGACAGGGAGCTACGAGCAGTACTTC

D: -
J: TRBJ2-5
V: TRBV4-3
size: many
CDR3: CASSQAPWTHGETQYF
DNA: TGCGCCAGCAGCCAAGCCCCATGGACGCACGGGGAGACCCAGTACTTC

D: TRBD1
J: TRBJ2-5
V: TRBV5-4
size: few
CDR3: CASSPTGMEETQYF
DNA: TGTGCCAGCAGCCCGACAGGGATGGAAGAGACCCAGTACTTC

D: TRBD2
J: TRBJ2-5
V: TRBV20-1
size: many
CDR3: CSASLSGGARETQYF
DNA: TGCAGTGCTTCCCTTAGCGGGGGGGCCCGTGAGACCCAGTACTTC

D: -
J: TRBJ2-3
V: TRBV6-1
size: many
CDR3: CASSEWEGDTQYF
DNA: TGTGCCAGCAGTGAATGGGAAGGAGATACGCAGTATTTT

D: TRBD2
J: TRBJ2-2
V: TRBV27
size: -
CDR3: CASQRGGGTGELFF
DNA: TGTGCCAGTCAGCGGGGGGGAGGGACCGGGGAGCTGTTTTTT

D: -
J: TRBJ2-1
V: TRBV11-3
size: many
CDR3: CASSQKQGDYNEQFF
DNA: TGTGCCAGCAGCCAAAAACAGGGAGACTACAATGAGCAGTTCTTC

D: TRBD2
J: TRBJ2-5
V: TRBV7-2
size: many
CDR3: CASSGVSGGQETQYF
DNA: TGTGCCAGCAGCGGCGTTAGCGGGGGCCAAGAGACCCAGTACTTC

D: TRBD2
J: TRBJ2-7
V: TRBV4-2
size: few
CDR3: CASSQGLAGGYEQYF
DNA: TGTGCCAGCAGCCAAGGACTAGCGGGGGGGTACGAGCAGTACTTC

D: -
J: TRBJ2-4
V: TRBV20-1
size: -
CDR3: CSASQLAKNIQYF
DNA: TGCAGTGCTAGTCAGTTAGCCAAAAACATTCAGTACTTC

D: TRBD2
J: TRBJ2-2
V: TRBV4-3
size: -
CDR3: CASSNLAGQAGELFF
DNA: TGCGCCAGCAGCAACTTAGCGGGCCAGGCCGGGGAGCTGTTTTTT

D: -
J: TRBJ1-4
V: TRBV10-3
size: many
CDR3: CAISESGGEEKLFF
DNA: TGTGCCATCAGTGAGTCTGGAGGGGAGGAAAAACTGTTTTTT

D: TRBD1
J: TRBJ1-1
V: TRBV6-5
size: few
CDR3: CASSYSGPGGEAFF
DNA: TGTGCCAGCAGTTACTCAGGGCCAGGGGGTGAAGCTTTCTTT

D: -
J: TRBJ1-2
V: TRBV5-1
size: few
CDR3: CASSLAQKWDGYTF
DNA: TGCGCCAGCAGCTTGGCACAGAAGTGGGATGGCTACACCTTC

D: -
J: TRBJ1-1
V: TRBV7-3
size: -
CDR3: CASSTGPGQAFF
DNA: TGTGCCAGCAGCACGGGGCCAGGGCAAGCTTTCTTT

D: -
J: TRBJ2-1
V: TRBV20-1
size: few
CDR3: CSMISVGGAGEQFF
DNA: TGCAGTATGATTAGCGTGGGGGGGGCAGGTGAGCAGTTCTTC

D: -
J: TRBJ1-2
V: TRBV27
size: few
CDR3: CASTGAGDNYGYTF
DNA: TGTGCCAGCACGGGGGCAGGGGATAACTATGGCTACACCTTC

D: -
J: TRBJ1-2
V: TRBV12-3/TRBV12-4
size: -
CDR3: CASSLEYGVYGYTF
DNA: TGTGCCAGCAGTTTAGAGTACGGCGTCTATGGCTACACCTTC

D: TRBD2
J: TRBJ2-7
V: TRBV20-1
size: few
CDR3: CSATGLGDEQYF
DNA: TGCAGTGCTACGGGACTAGGGGACGAGCAGTACTTC

D: -
J: TRBJ1-1
V: TRBV29-1
size: -
CDR3: CSVGDQGSEAFF
DNA: TGCAGCGTTGGGGACCAGGGATCGGAAGCTTTCTTT

D: -
J: TRBJ1-1
V: TRBV28
size: few
CDR3: CASSLEGRTEAFF
DNA: TGTGCCAGCAGTTTAGAGGGGAGGACTGAAGCTTTCTTT

D: -
J: TRBJ2-4
V: TRBV5-1
size: few
CDR3: CASSPGDPRNIQYF
DNA: TGCGCCAGCAGCCCTGGGGATCCCAGAAACATTCAGTACTTC

D: -
J: TRBJ1-1
V: TRBV20-1
size: few
CDR3: CSARVALLGTEAFF
DNA: TGCAGTGCTAGAGTCGCACTCCTGGGGACTGAAGCTTTCTTT

D: -
J: TRBJ2-1
V: TRBV28
size: few
CDR3: CASSSGSFSSYNEQFF
DNA: TGTGCCAGCAGTTCAGGGTCCTTCAGCTCCTACAATGAGCAGTTCTTC

D: -
J: TRBJ2-7
V: TRBV15
size: few
CDR3: CATSRGGYEQYF
DNA: TGTGCCACCAGCAGAGGAGGCTACGAGCAGTACTTC

D: -
J: TRBJ1-5
V: TRBV7-3
size: -
CDR3: CASSEQYSNQPQHF
DNA: TGTGCCAGCAGCGAACAGTATAGCAATCAGCCCCAGCATTTT